These T cell receptor beta chains were read from a single sample in a study of cytomegalovirus exposure and HLA in healthy donors. Produced via immunoSEQ multiplex PCR; TCRdb's table is partial and in-frame only. The sample yields 110,000 or so clones, 82% seen once. Sequencing used PBMCs. These receptors were taken from a woman under 30 in good health and CMV-seronegative. Each CDR3 is given with its conserved first and last residue. A D gene is named only where the DNA matches it firmly. Rows may omit the clone size; those that give it use once, few, many or a size class.

TRBV5-1	.	TRBJ2-1	14	.	CASSLVWQNNEQFF	TGCGCCAGCAGCTTGGTTTGGCAGAACAATGAGCAGTTCTTC
TRBV6-4	.	TRBJ1-2	12	.	CASSENSGGYTF	TGTGCCAGCAGTGAGAACAGTGGTGGCTACACCTTC
TRBV6-1	.	TRBJ2-3	15	.	CASSLRQGGTDTQYF	TGTGCCAGCAGTCTCCGGCAGGGTGGGACAGATACGCAGTATTTT
TRBV7-9	.	TRBJ1-3	18	TRBD1	CASSLGTGTGTSGNTIYF	TGTGCCAGCAGCTTAGGAACCGGGACAGGGACATCTGGAAACACCATATATTTT
TRBV6-6	few	TRBJ1-2	13	TRBD1	CASRQQGLHGYTF	TGTGCCAGCAGACAACAGGGGCTACATGGCTACACCTTC
TRBV11-2	few	TRBJ1-1	14	TRBD1	CASRQGDVNTEAFF	TGTGCCAGCAGACAGGGGGACGTGAACACTGAAGCTTTCTTT
TRBV10-1	.	TRBJ1-1	13	.	CASRDSYNTEAFF	TGCGCCAGCAGGGACAGCTACAACACTGAAGCTTTCTTT
TRBV7-2	.	TRBJ2-3	18	TRBD2	CASSLVNLAGGSTDTQYF	TGTGCCAGCAGCTTAGTTAACCTAGCGGGAGGTAGCACAGATACGCAGTATTTT
TRBV5-4	.	TRBJ2-4	14	.	CASSLQGKGNIQYF	TGTGCCAGCAGCTTACAGGGCAAGGGAAACATTCAGTACTTC
TRBV7-2	.	TRBJ2-2	15	.	CASSFRTTNTGELFF	TGTGCCAGCAGCTTTCGGACAACGAACACCGGGGAGCTGTTTTTT
TRBV11-3	.	TRBJ1-1	15	TRBD1	CASSSYDRVYTEAFF	TGTGCCAGCAGCTCCTATGACAGGGTTTACACTGAAGCTTTCTTT
TRBV4-1	.	TRBJ2-6	18	.	CASSQDRGKNSGANVLTF	TGCGCCAGCAGCCAAGATAGAGGAAAAAACTCTGGGGCCAACGTCCTGACTTTC
TRBV15	few	TRBJ1-1	16	.	CATSRDAGRGSTEAFF	TGTGCCACCAGCAGAGATGCAGGGAGGGGGTCCACTGAAGCTTTCTTT
TRBV7-8	once	TRBJ1-4	15	TRBD1	CASSLEGQGREKLFF	TGTGCCAGCAGCTTAGAAGGACAGGGACGTGAAAAACTGTTTTTT
TRBV19	.	TRBJ1-6	15	.	CASRRVSSYNSPLHF	TGTGCCAGTAGGCGGGTTAGCTCCTATAATTCACCCCTCCACTTT
TRBV27	few	TRBJ1-5	16	.	CASSLLGAYSNQPQHF	TGTGCCAGCAGTTTATTAGGGGCGTATAGCAATCAGCCCCAGCATTTT
TRBV7-4	.	TRBJ2-7	13	.	CASSLACVYEQYF	TGTGCCAGCAGCTTAGCCTGTGTCTACGAGCAGTACTTC
TRBV18	.	TRBJ1-4	15	.	CASSPLRDLREKLFF	TGTGCCAGCTCACCACTTCGGGACTTACGCGAAAAACTGTTTTTT
TRBV29-1	.	TRBJ1-1	12	.	CSALTGNTEAFF	TGCAGCGCTCTTACAGGGAACACTGAAGCTTTCTTT
TRBV28	.	TRBJ2-5	13	TRBD1	CASRRTGQETQYF	TGTGCCAGCAGACGGACAGGGCAAGAGACCCAGTACTTC
TRBV30	.	TRBJ1-1	13	.	CAQASQVNTEAFF	TGTGCCCAAGCCTCCCAGGTGAACACTGAAGCTTTCTTT
TRBV6-5	.	TRBJ1-1	15	.	CASSYRPEENTEAFF	TGTGCCAGCAGTTACCGCCCGGAGGAGAACACTGAAGCTTTCTTT
TRBV5-8	.	TRBJ2-1	17	TRBD1	CAMPQGAWGRHYNEQFF	TGTGCCATGCCACAGGGGGCGTGGGGGAGGCATTACAATGAGCAGTTCTTC
TRBV18	.	TRBJ2-2	15	.	CASSTIHRNTGELFF	TGTGCCAGCTCAACGATACACCGGAACACCGGGGAGCTGTTTTTT
TRBV18	.	TRBJ1-3	17	.	CASSPSGTSPSGNTIYF	TGTGCCAGCTCACCTTCCGGGACTTCTCCCTCTGGAAACACCATATATTTT
TRBV6-5	.	TRBJ2-3	14	.	CASSYLAGRDTQYF	TGTGCCAGCAGTTACTTGGCGGGGAGAGATACGCAGTATTTT
TRBV14	.	TRBJ2-5	16	.	CASSPLGGPYQETQYF	TGTGCCAGCAGCCCCCTAGGCGGGCCGTACCAAGAGACCCAGTACTTC
TRBV19	once	TRBJ1-1	15	TRBD1	CASSRDRGARAEAFF	TGTGCCAGTAGTCGGGACAGGGGGGCGAGGGCTGAAGCTTTCTTT
TRBV5-1	.	TRBJ2-2	15	.	CASSRTYQNTGELFF	TGCGCCAGCAGCAGGACTTACCAGAACACCGGGGAGCTGTTTTTT
TRBV5-6	.	TRBJ2-1	14	TRBD1	CASSPTGGYNEQFF	TGTGCCAGCAGCCCGACAGGGGGGTACAATGAGCAGTTCTTC
TRBV11-2	.	TRBJ2-1	12	TRBD1	CASTLQGGEQFF	TGTGCCAGCACCCTACAGGGGGGTGAGCAGTTCTTC
TRBV7-9	few	TRBJ2-1	15	.	CASSSGRRTYNEQFF	TGTGCCAGCAGCTCTGGCAGGCGGACATACAATGAGCAGTTCTTC
TRBV7-2	.	TRBJ2-5	17	TRBD2	CASSLAGLTSGKETQYF	TGTGCCAGCAGCTTAGCGGGTCTGACTAGCGGAAAAGAGACCCAGTACTTC
TRBV7-2	few	TRBJ1-2	13	.	CASSPTVDYGYTF	TGTGCCAGCAGCCCAACGGTGGACTATGGCTACACCTTC
TRBV4-1	.	TRBJ2-1	14	TRBD2	CASSGLVLDGEQFF	TGCGCCAGCAGTGGACTAGTTCTCGACGGTGAGCAGTTCTTC
TRBV6-6	.	TRBJ1-3	14	TRBD1	CATDRGFSGNTIYF	TGTGCCACCGACAGGGGGTTCTCTGGAAACACCATATATTTT
TRBV19	.	TRBJ1-1	13	TRBD1	CASSTQGGLEAFF	TGTGCCAGTAGTACTCAAGGGGGCTTAGAAGCTTTCTTT
TRBV6-6	.	TRBJ2-2	15	TRBD1	CASSYGDSRTGELFF	TGTGCCAGCAGTTACGGGGACAGTCGGACCGGGGAGCTGTTTTTT
TRBV19	.	TRBJ2-3	13	TRBD1	CASGRGGPDTQYF	TGTGCCAGTGGCCGAGGGGGCCCAGATACGCAGTATTTT
TRBV11-2	few	TRBJ1-3	15	.	CASTLNRASGNTIYF	TGTGCCAGCACACTAAACAGGGCATCTGGAAACACCATATATTTT
TRBV7-8	.	TRBJ2-7	13	TRBD1	CASSPDRAYEQYF	TGTGCCAGCAGCCCGGACAGGGCCTACGAGCAGTACTTC
TRBV29-1	.	TRBJ2-2	14	.	CSGKKGLNTGELFF	TGCAGCGGGAAGAAGGGGCTGAACACCGGGGAGCTGTTTTTT